This T cell receptor beta chain was captured by sequencing in a study of blood T cells in healthy people across ages. Study-level findings and limits: With age, beta diversity per million T cells declined roughly linearly, significantly by approximately 40. Among long-lived donors, naive CD4+ cells were more numerous and diversity higher than in aged donors.

A second PCR, run for about 6 to 12 cycles, used a sample-barcoded 5' primer plus a J-beta primer mix. Using its own MiXCR run on the 5' RACE reads, TCRdb lists one record per CDR3 protein. This table has about 720,000 distinct CDR3 sequences, approximately 21% appearing once. The CDR3 totals 16 residues. The V and J ends lost 0 bases and 5 bases, in that order; junction bases with no gene match: 8. Germline V lookup: CDR1 MGHRA, CDR2 YSYEKL. Details on this clonotype: The antigen is unknown.

A minimum of 7 million PBMCs was isolated per sample. The chain recombines TRBV4-1 with TRBJ2-3, with 7 bases that match TRBD2. Input material: blood. The receptor comes from a man aged 70-80 years in good health. CDR3: CASSQDRRAGVDTQYF. For the CDR3, the DNA is TGCGCCAGCAGCCAAGATCGAAGGGCGGGGGTAGATACGCAGTATTTT.